These T cell receptor beta chains were read from a single sample in a study of metastatic and nonmetastatic thyroid tumors. TCRdb reassembled clones from the PCR reads with MiXCR. The data contain about 33,000 clones, approximately 10% of them singletons. Sequencing was done on a sample of blood. Receptors originate from a female donor with papillary thyroid cancer or a benign thyroid nodule (not recorded which). Some clones in this sample may be carry-over from other donors' samples. Both conserved end residues are part of each CDR3. A D gene is named only where the DNA matches it firmly. Clone size is shown for a subset of rows, as once, few, many or a class of expanded clone.

TRBV24-1	TRBJ2-5	many	TRBD2	CATRASGPRGETQYF	TGTGCCACCAGGGCTAGCGGCCCCAGAGGGGAGACCCAGTACTTC
TRBV5-1	TRBJ1-4	NA	TRBD1	CASARSQGVNEKLFF	TGCGCCAGCGCCCGTAGTCAGGGGGTGAATGAAAAACTGTTTTTT
TRBV24-1	TRBJ2-1	NA	NA	CATRDLTPNNEQFF	TGTGCCACCAGAGACTTGACACCAAACAATGAGCAGTTCTTC
TRBV6-5	TRBJ1-4	many	TRBD1	CASSYSRQGASNEKLFF	TGTGCCAGCAGTTACAGTCGGCAGGGGGCTTCTAATGAAAAACTGTTTTTT
TRBV6-1	TRBJ2-1	few	TRBD2	CASSDGTIGHEQFF	TGTGCCAGCAGTGACGGGACTATCGGGCATGAGCAGTTCTTC
TRBV18	TRBJ1-5	many	NA	CASSPSSRQAQNQPQHF	TGTGCCAGCTCACCTTCATCAAGGCAGGCGCAAAATCAGCCCCAGCATTTT
TRBV5-4	TRBJ1-1	many	NA	CASSYAGNTEAFF	TGTGCCAGCAGCTATGCGGGGAACACTGAAGCTTTCTTT
TRBV2	TRBJ2-3	many	TRBD2	CASSSRREGTDTQYF	TGTGCCAGCTCCTCCCGCCGGGAGGGCACAGATACGCAGTATTTT
TRBV28	TRBJ1-2	few	NA	CASSLPQGLGYTF	TGTGCCAGCAGTTTACCCCAGGGGTTGGGCTACACCTTC
TRBV4-3	TRBJ2-3	many	TRBD1	CASSRYPTGAGTDTQYF	TGCGCCAGCAGCCGATATCCGACAGGGGCGGGCACAGATACGCAGTATTTT
TRBV7-3	TRBJ2-3	many	NA	CASSLISSTDTQYF	TGTGCCAGCAGCTTAATTTCTAGCACAGATACGCAGTATTTT
TRBV14	TRBJ1-2	many	NA	CASSLGGEYGYTF	TGTGCCAGCAGCTTGGGAGGAGAGTATGGCTACACCTTC
TRBV9	TRBJ2-1	many	NA	CASSVNWLDNEQFF	TGTGCCAGCAGCGTAAATTGGCTAGACAATGAGCAGTTCTTC
TRBV30	TRBJ2-5	many	NA	CAWSVGTPDTQYF	TGTGCCTGGAGTGTAGGGACTCCAGATACCCAGTACTTC
TRBV3-1	TRBJ2-1	many	TRBD2	CASSQYSGSYNEQFF	TGTGCCAGCAGCCAGTATAGCGGGAGTTACAATGAGCAGTTCTTC
TRBV5-4	TRBJ2-2	many	TRBD2	CASSLGLATGELFF	TGTGCCAGCAGCCTGGGACTAGCTACCGGGGAGCTGTTTTTT
TRBV28	TRBJ2-5	many	NA	CASSAADQETQYF	TGTGCCAGCAGTGCGGCAGACCAAGAGACCCAGTACTTC
TRBV19	TRBJ2-1	many	NA	CASSIGNEQFF	TGTGCCAGTAGTATCGGTAATGAGCAGTTCTTC
TRBV27	TRBJ2-7	NA	TRBD2	CASSSGSAHEQYF	TGTGCCAGCAGTAGCGGGAGCGCCCATGAGCAGTACTTC
TRBV27	TRBJ1-4	many	NA	CASSPTDTLEKLFF	TGTGCCAGCAGCCCGACGGACACCTTGGAAAAACTGTTTTTT
TRBV12-3/TRBV12-4	TRBJ2-1	many	TRBD2	CASSGGLAPLTPYNEQFF	TGTGCCAGCAGTGGGGGACTAGCGCCCTTAACCCCCTACAATGAGCAGTTCTTC
TRBV19	TRBJ1-2	many	NA	CASSWTAPVYGYTF	TGTGCCAGTAGTTGGACAGCCCCCGTCTATGGCTACACCTTC
TRBV28	TRBJ1-2	NA	NA	CASSRPQGLEGYTF	TGTGCCAGCAGTCGACCACAGGGTTTGGAGGGCTACACCTTC
TRBV14	TRBJ2-7	many	NA	CASSQEYEQYF	TGTGCCAGCAGCCAAGAATACGAGCAGTACTTC
TRBV20-1	TRBJ2-1	many	TRBD2	CSARDWLAGVTYNEQFF	TGCAGTGCTAGAGATTGGCTAGCGGGAGTTACCTACAATGAGCAGTTCTTC
TRBV28	TRBJ1-6	many	NA	CASRGPNSPLHF	TGTGCCAGCAGGGGACCCAATTCACCCCTCCACTTT
TRBV6-5	TRBJ2-7	few	NA	CASSDSPRGSPYEQYF	TGTGCCAGCAGTGACTCGCCACGGGGTAGCCCTTACGAGCAGTACTTC
TRBV28	TRBJ1-5	NA	NA	CASSPPNQPQHF	TGTGCCAGCAGCCCCCCCAATCAGCCCCAGCATTTT
TRBV5-4	TRBJ1-1	many	NA	CASSLRVGFTEAFF	TGTGCCAGCAGCTTGCGGGTAGGGTTCACTGAAGCTTTCTTT
TRBV6-2/TRBV6-3	TRBJ2-7	many	TRBD1	CASSYGGTGENEQYF	TGTGCCAGCAGTTATGGCGGGACAGGGGAAAACGAGCAGTACTTC
TRBV7-2	TRBJ2-7	NA	NA	CASSLKRDITYEQYF	TGTGCCAGCAGCTTAAAGCGGGACATAACCTACGAGCAGTACTTC
TRBV30	TRBJ1-1	many	NA	CAWNQGRGGTEAFF	TGTGCCTGGAATCAGGGGCGAGGGGGCACTGAAGCTTTCTTT
TRBV9	TRBJ2-1	many	NA	CASSPTSGPGYNEQFF	TGTGCCAGCAGCCCCACCTCGGGACCAGGCTACAATGAGCAGTTCTTC
TRBV12-3/TRBV12-4	TRBJ1-2	medium-sized	NA	CASSFRGGYTF	TGTGCCAGCAGTTTCAGGGGTGGCTACACCTTC
TRBV27	TRBJ2-1	many	TRBD2	CASSGTSGRSHEQFF	TGTGCCAGCAGTGGAACTAGCGGGAGGTCCCATGAGCAGTTCTTC
TRBV6-1	TRBJ2-7	many	TRBD1	CASTSGTGVSLGYEQYF	TGTGCCAGCACCTCGGGGACAGGGGTTTCATTGGGTTACGAGCAGTACTTC
TRBV11-3	TRBJ2-6	few	NA	CASSLVGPGLHSAGANVLTF	TGTGCCAGCAGCTTAGTGGGCCCGGGACTCCACTCTGCTGGGGCCAACGTCCTGACTTTC
TRBV4-1	TRBJ1-1	many	NA	CASSQDGQPSTLMNTEAFF	TGCGCCAGCAGCCAAGATGGCCAACCTTCTACCCTAATGAACACTGAAGCTTTCTTT
TRBV5-6	TRBJ2-6	many	NA	CASTPNRGLGANVLTF	TGTGCCAGCACTCCAAATCGGGGGCTTGGGGCCAACGTCCTGACTTTC
TRBV6-6	TRBJ2-1	medium-sized	NA	CASSYSRLYNEQFF	TGTGCCAGCAGTTACTCGAGGCTTTACAATGAGCAGTTCTTC
TRBV10-3	TRBJ2-5	many	NA	CAISESTAPQETQYF	TGTGCCATCAGTGAGTCGACAGCGCCCCAAGAGACCCAGTACTTC
TRBV2	TRBJ1-5	NA	NA	CASRTTRAGSNQPQHF	TGTGCCAGCAGGACCACCAGGGCTGGAAGCAATCAGCCCCAGCATTTT
TRBV10-2	TRBJ2-3	NA	NA	CASSERSRPTDTQYF	TGCGCCAGCAGTGAAAGGAGCCGCCCTACAGATACGCAGTATTTT
TRBV2	TRBJ2-3	NA	NA	CASSERRSTDTQYF	TGTGCCAGCAGTGAAAGGAGGAGCACAGATACGCAGTATTTT
TRBV7-6	TRBJ2-3	NA	NA	CASSLTAAPSTDTQYF	TGTGCCAGCAGCTTAACGGCGGCCCCTAGCACAGATACGCAGTATTTT
TRBV11-2	TRBJ1-1	few	TRBD1	CASSPDRGLAFF	TGTGCCAGCAGCCCCGACAGGGGGCTGGCTTTCTTT
TRBV5-1	TRBJ2-5	many	NA	CASSFIEGGGETQYF	TGCGCCAGCAGCTTCATTGAGGGGGGGGGAGAGACCCAGTACTTC
TRBV19	TRBJ2-1	many	TRBD2	CASRGGRATYNEQFF	TGTGCCAGTAGAGGCGGGAGGGCCACCTACAATGAGCAGTTCTTC
TRBV7-2	TRBJ2-2	many	NA	CASSPGRWGTGELFF	TGTGCCAGCAGTCCGGGACGGTGGGGCACCGGGGAGCTGTTTTTT